The entry that follows covers one TCR beta chain sequence. Its matching antigen is unknown. Time point meaning: blood 2 weeks post-SBRT. Treatment defined: 15 Gy SBRT to primary tumor, nephrectomy 4 weeks later. This renal cell carcinoma was of the clear cell type. TCRdb's table, derived via immunoSEQ multiplex PCR, lists solely in-frame clones and lacks some. The sample records roughly 80,000 clones, approximately 86% being singletons. The CDR3 spans 17 residues. Germline V CDR1 and CDR2: MNHEY, SMNVEV (reference sequence). Unmatched junction bases numbered 10, after V lost 2 bases and J lost 0 bases. The data are from a study of radiation and T cells in renal cell carcinoma. Study as a whole: Nephrectomy followed 15 Gy stereotactic body radiation by 4 weeks. General observations from the study: Top tumor clonotypes rose in blood 2 weeks post-radiation, then contracted. No pretreatment tumor biopsies were available for baseline clonotypes.

Here the sequenced sample was blood, taken from a patient whose treatment included radiotherapy and nephrectomy. The clonotype originates from a woman aged 50 to 65 with renal cell carcinoma. The chain combines TRBV27 with TRBJ2-7; 7 bases map to TRBD1. CDR3 residues: CASSLHYRDSYSYEQYF. The CDR3 DNA reads TGTGCCAGCAGTTTACACTACCGGGACAGTTACTCCTACGAGCAGTACTTC.